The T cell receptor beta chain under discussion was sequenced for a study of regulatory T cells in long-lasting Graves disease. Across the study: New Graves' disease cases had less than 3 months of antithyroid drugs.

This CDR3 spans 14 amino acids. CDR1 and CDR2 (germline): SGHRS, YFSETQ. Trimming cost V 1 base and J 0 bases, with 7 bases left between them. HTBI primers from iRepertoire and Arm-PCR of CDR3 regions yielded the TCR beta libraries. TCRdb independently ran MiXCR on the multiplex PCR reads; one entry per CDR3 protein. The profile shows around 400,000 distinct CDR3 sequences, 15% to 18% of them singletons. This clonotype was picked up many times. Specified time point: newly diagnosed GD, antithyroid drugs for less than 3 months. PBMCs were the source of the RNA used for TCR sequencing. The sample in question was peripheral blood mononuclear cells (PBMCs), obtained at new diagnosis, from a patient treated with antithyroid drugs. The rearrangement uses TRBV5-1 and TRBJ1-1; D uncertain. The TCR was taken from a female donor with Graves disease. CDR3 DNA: TGCGCCAGCAGCTTGAACACCATGAACACTGAAGCTTTCTTT. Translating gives CASSLNTMNTEAFF.